The sequence of this T cell receptor (beta chain) was determined in a study of early T cells in non-severe SARS-CoV-2 infection. Across the whole study: Sequencing used unsorted whole-blood bulk RNA, so chains lack pairing.

The library protocol tagged individual cDNA molecules with unique molecular identifiers. In TCRdb, the 5' RACE reads were re-called with MiXCR into one record per CDR3 protein. The sample holds 43,000 or so distinct CDR3 sequences; roughly 7.3% are singletons and the top ten take around 7.9%. Study-wide results and limits: Using VDJdb, the matching emphasized anti-spike CD8 responses while missing private and CD4 specificities.

Per the germline V gene, CDR1 is MDHEN and CDR2 is SYDVKM. The CDR3 has 14 amino acids. J lost 2 bases, V lost 7 bases, and 5 bases had no gene match. This clonotype appeared many times. The antigen is unknown. The sample taken for sequencing was whole blood. This sequence was found in an adult who was a healthcare worker with PCR-confirmed SARS-CoV-2 infection or an uninfected control (not recorded which). This chain links TRBV28 with TRBJ2-3, with TRBD1 identical over 8 bases. CDR3 amino acids: CASTDRDHTDTQYF. CDR3 nucleotides: TGTGCCAGCACGGACAGGGACCACACAGATACGCAGTATTTT.